The rows below give T cell receptor beta chains drawn from one sample of a study of blood T cell repertoires in COVID-19. The protocol was immunoSEQ multiplex PCR, while the TCRdb copy is restricted to in-frame clones and leaves out a portion. The data contain approximately 280,000 clones, around 86% of them singletons. Sequencing was done on a sample of PBMCs or T cells enriched from blood (not recorded which). The receptors were gathered from a woman between 18 and 30 years old who had recovered from COVID-19. Each CDR3 is given with its conserved first and last residue. Each record gives: CDR3 protein, CDR3 DNA, CDR3 length, J gene, clone size, D gene, V gene. D genes are given only for firm matches. For some rows the clone size is stated as once, few or many, or as a class when expanded; others skip it.

cdr3_aa: CASSETGWGEDNSPLHF
cdr3_nt: TGTGCCAGCAGTGAAACCGGCTGGGGGGAGGATAATTCACCCCTCCACTTT
cdr3_length: 17
j_call: TRBJ1-6
clone_size: NA
d_call: NA
v_call: TRBV6-1

cdr3_aa: CASSIDRPNTGELFF
cdr3_nt: TGTGCCAGCAGCATAGACAGGCCGAACACCGGGGAGCTGTTTTTT
cdr3_length: 15
j_call: TRBJ2-2
clone_size: once
d_call: NA
v_call: TRBV7-9

cdr3_aa: CASSSRTDNEQFF
cdr3_nt: TGTGCCAGCAGCTCACGGACTGATAATGAGCAGTTCTTC
cdr3_length: 13
j_call: TRBJ2-1
clone_size: NA
d_call: NA
v_call: TRBV6-6

cdr3_aa: CASSLHRSNQPQHF
cdr3_nt: TGTGCCAGCAGCTTGCATCGGAGCAATCAGCCCCAGCATTTT
cdr3_length: 14
j_call: TRBJ1-5
clone_size: NA
d_call: NA
v_call: TRBV5-8

cdr3_aa: CASGLNPGTFWGELFF
cdr3_nt: TGTGCTAGTGGTCTGAACCCCGGGACATTCTGGGGGGAGCTGTTTTTT
cdr3_length: 16
j_call: TRBJ2-2
clone_size: few
d_call: NA
v_call: TRBV12-5

cdr3_aa: CASSNLVALAGEQYF
cdr3_nt: TGTGCCAGCAGTAATCTCGTGGCACTAGCTGGCGAGCAGTACTTC
cdr3_length: 15
j_call: TRBJ2-7
clone_size: NA
d_call: NA
v_call: TRBV6-5

cdr3_aa: CASSQEGRGYSGYTF
cdr3_nt: TGCGCCAGCAGCCAAGAAGGCAGGGGCTACTCTGGCTACACCTTC
cdr3_length: 15
j_call: TRBJ1-2
clone_size: NA
d_call: NA
v_call: TRBV4-3

cdr3_aa: CASSTLPGSGNTIYF
cdr3_nt: TGTGCCAGTAGCACCCTTCCGGGGTCAGGAAACACCATATATTTT
cdr3_length: 15
j_call: TRBJ1-3
clone_size: once
d_call: NA
v_call: TRBV19

cdr3_aa: CATSRDLVTGPSGNTIYF
cdr3_nt: TGTGCCACCAGCAGAGATCTAGTGACAGGTCCCTCTGGAAACACCATATATTTT
cdr3_length: 18
j_call: TRBJ1-3
clone_size: NA
d_call: NA
v_call: TRBV15

cdr3_aa: CASSEGVTRDSHNEKLFF
cdr3_nt: TGTGCCAGCAGTGAAGGGGTAACTCGGGACAGCCATAATGAAAAACTGTTTTTT
cdr3_length: 18
j_call: TRBJ1-4
clone_size: NA
d_call: TRBD1
v_call: TRBV2

cdr3_aa: CASSYVRDRENQPQHF
cdr3_nt: TGTGCCAGCAGTTACGTCCGGGACAGGGAGAATCAGCCCCAGCATTTT
cdr3_length: 16
j_call: TRBJ1-5
clone_size: NA
d_call: TRBD1
v_call: TRBV6-2/TRBV6-3

cdr3_aa: CASSQLTVWTGGGVTEAFF
cdr3_nt: TGTGCCAGTTCCCAACTTACGGTATGGACAGGGGGCGGGGTCACTGAAGCTTTCTTT
cdr3_length: 19
j_call: TRBJ1-1
clone_size: NA
d_call: TRBD1
v_call: TRBV19

cdr3_aa: CASSPTSGCSYEQYF
cdr3_nt: TGTGCCAGCAGCCCAACTAGCGGATGCTCCTACGAGCAGTACTTC
cdr3_length: 15
j_call: TRBJ2-7
clone_size: NA
d_call: TRBD2
v_call: TRBV9

cdr3_aa: CASSYSGLNTEAFF
cdr3_nt: TGTGCCAGCAGCTACTCAGGACTAAACACTGAAGCTTTCTTT
cdr3_length: 14
j_call: TRBJ1-1
clone_size: NA
d_call: NA
v_call: TRBV11-3

cdr3_aa: CASSQDRSSGSRYF
cdr3_nt: TGTGCCAGCAGCCAAGATCGGTCTAGCGGGAGCCGGTACTTC
cdr3_length: 14
j_call: TRBJ2-7
clone_size: NA
d_call: TRBD2
v_call: TRBV4-2